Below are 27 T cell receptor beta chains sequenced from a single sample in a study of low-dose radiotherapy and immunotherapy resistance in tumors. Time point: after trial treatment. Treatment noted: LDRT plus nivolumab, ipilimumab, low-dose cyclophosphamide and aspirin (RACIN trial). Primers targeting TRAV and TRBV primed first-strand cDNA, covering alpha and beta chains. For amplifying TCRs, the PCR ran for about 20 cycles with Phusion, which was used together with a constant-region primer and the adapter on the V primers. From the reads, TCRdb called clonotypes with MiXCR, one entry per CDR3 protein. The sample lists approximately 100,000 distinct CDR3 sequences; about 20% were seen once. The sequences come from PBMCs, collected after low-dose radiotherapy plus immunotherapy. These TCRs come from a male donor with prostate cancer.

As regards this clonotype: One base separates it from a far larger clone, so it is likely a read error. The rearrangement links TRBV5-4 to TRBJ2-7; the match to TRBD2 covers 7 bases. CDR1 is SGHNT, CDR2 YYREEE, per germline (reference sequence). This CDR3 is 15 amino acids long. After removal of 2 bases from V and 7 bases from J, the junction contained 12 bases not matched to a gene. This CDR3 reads CASSFSGGDHNEQYF. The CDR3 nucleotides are TGTGCCAGCAGCTTCAGTGGGGGGGACCACAATGAGCAGTACTTC.

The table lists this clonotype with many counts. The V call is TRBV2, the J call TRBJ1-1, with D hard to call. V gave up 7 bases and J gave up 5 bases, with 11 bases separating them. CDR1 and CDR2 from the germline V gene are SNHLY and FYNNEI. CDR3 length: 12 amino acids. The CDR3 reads CASTGPGTEAFF. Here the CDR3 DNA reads TGTGCCAGCACCGGACCTGGGACTGAAGCTTTCTTT.

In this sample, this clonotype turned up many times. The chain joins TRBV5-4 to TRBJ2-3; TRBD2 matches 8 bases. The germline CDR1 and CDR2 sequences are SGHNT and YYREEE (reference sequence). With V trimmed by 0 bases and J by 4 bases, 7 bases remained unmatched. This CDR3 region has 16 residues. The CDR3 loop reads CASSLGGAGGADTQYF. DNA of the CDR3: TGTGCCAGCAGCTTGGGGGGGGCGGGGGGCGCAGATACGCAGTATTTT.

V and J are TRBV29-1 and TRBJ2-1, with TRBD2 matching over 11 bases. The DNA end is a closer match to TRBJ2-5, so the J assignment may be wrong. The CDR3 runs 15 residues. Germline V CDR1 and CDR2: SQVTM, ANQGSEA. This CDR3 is CSVERVAGGKETQYF. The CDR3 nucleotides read TGCAGCGTTGAGAGGGTAGCGGGAGGGAAGGAGACCCAGTACTTC.

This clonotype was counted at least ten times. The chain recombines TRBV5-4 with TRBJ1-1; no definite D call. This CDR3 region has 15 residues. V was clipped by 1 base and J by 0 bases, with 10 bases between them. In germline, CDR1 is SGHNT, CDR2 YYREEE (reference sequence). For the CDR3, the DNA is TGTGCCAGCAGCTTGTGGGAAGCAGTGAACACTGAAGCTTTCTTT. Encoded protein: CASSLWEAVNTEAFF.

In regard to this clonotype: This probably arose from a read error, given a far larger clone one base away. The chain's CDR3 is CVSSADRATGNTIYF. In DNA, the CDR3 is TGTGTCAGCAGCGCCGACAGGGCGACTGGAAACACCATATATTTT. The chain carries TRBV13 and TRBJ1-3; 7 nucleotides align to TRBD1. Germline V gene data show CDR1 as PRHDT and CDR2 as FYEKMQ (reference sequence). The CDR3 contains 15 residues. The variable domain in full, with the rest retrieved from reference TRBV13 and TRBJ1-3, is AAGVIQSPRHLIKEKRETATLKCYPIPRHDTVYWYQQGPGQDPQFLISFYEKMQSDKGSIPDRFSAQQFSDYHSELNMSSLELGDSALYFCVSSADRATGNTIYFGEGSWLTVV.

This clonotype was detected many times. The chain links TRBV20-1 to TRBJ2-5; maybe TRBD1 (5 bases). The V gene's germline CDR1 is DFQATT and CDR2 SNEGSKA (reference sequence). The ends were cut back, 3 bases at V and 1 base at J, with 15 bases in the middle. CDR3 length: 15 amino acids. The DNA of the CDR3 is TGCAGTGCTAGGGACACCCCGATCGGCCAAGAGACCCAGTACTTC. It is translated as CSARDTPIGQETQYF.

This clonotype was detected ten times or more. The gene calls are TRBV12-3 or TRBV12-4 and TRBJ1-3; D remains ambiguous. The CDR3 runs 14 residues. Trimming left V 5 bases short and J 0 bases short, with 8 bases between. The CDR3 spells CASSLTSSGNTIYF. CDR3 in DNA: TGTGCCAGCAGTCTTACAAGCTCTGGAAACACCATATATTTT.

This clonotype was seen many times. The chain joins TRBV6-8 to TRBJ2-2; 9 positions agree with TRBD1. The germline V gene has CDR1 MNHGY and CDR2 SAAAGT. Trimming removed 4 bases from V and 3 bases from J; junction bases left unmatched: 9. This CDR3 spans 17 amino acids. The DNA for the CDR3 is TGTGCCAGCAGTTCCGTCATGGACAGGGGATACACCGGGGAGCTGTTTTTT. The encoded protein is CASSSVMDRGYTGELFF.

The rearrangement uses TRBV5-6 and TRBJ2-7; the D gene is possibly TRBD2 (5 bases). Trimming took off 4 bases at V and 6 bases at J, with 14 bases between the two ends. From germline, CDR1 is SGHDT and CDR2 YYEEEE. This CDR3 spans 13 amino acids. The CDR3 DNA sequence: TGTGCCAGCAGCCCAAGCGGTGGGGTCGAGCAGTACTTC. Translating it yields CASSPSGGVEQYF.

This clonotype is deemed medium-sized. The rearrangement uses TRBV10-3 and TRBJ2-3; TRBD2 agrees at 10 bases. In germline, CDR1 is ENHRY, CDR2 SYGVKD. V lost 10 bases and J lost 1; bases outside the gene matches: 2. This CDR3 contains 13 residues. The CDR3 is CATGTSGTDTQYF. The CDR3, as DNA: TGTGCCACCGGGACTAGCGGCACAGATACGCAGTATTTT.

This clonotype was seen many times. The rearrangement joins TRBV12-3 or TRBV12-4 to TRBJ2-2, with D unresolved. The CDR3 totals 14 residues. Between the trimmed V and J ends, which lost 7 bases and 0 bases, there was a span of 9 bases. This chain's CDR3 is CASNPGPNTGELFF. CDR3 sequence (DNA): TGTGCCAGCAATCCCGGGCCGAACACCGGGGAGCTGTTTTTT.

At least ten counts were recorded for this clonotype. The CDR3 DNA reads TGTGCCATCAGTGAGTCGGCGGTGGGGAACTACCGGGGTTCACCCCTCCACTTT. This gives the protein CAISESAVGNYRGSPLHF. V is TRBV10-3 and J is TRBJ1-6; D not certain. CDR1 and CDR2 (germline): ENHRY, SYGVKD. This CDR3 is built from 18 residues. V was trimmed by 0 bases and J by 9 bases, leaving 21 bases between them.

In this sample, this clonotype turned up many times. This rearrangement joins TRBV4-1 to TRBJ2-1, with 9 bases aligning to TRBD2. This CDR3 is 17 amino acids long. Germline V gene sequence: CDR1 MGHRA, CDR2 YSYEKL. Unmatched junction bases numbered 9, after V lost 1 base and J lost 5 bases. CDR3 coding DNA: TGCGCCAGCAGCCAAGTAGGTGCGGGGGGGCTTGACAATGAGCAGTTCTTC. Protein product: CASSQVGAGGLDNEQFF.

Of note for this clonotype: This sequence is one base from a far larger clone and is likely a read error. The chain's CDR3 is CASSPIRERNTEALF. DNA of the CDR3: TGTGCCAGCAGCCCCATCAGGGAACGGAACACTGAAGCTCTCTTT. The rearrangement uses TRBV6-1 and TRBJ1-1, with D perhaps matching TRBD1 (5 bases). The CDR3 contains 15 residues. Germline CDR1 and CDR2: MNHNS and SASEGT.

The chain's CDR3 is CAWNGGGTDTQYF. The CDR3 coding sequence is TGTGCCTGGAATGGGGGCGGCACAGATACGCAGTATTTT. The J gene is TRBJ2-3, the V gene TRBV30; a possible D gene is TRBD1 (6 bases). This CDR3 has 13 amino acids. Germline V gives CDR1 GTSNPN, CDR2 SVGIG (reference sequence). V lost 4 bases, J lost 1 base, and 9 bases lay in between.

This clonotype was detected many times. CDR3 amino acids: CASSPFRGTGYNEKLFF. The CDR3 DNA reads as TGTGCCAGCAGCCCCTTCCGGGGGACAGGGTATAATGAAAAACTGTTTTTT. This chain uses TRBV21-1 with TRBJ1-4; TRBD1 is taken as the D call from the table, unchecked against the DNA. TRBV21-1 is annotated as a pseudogene. CDR3 size: 17 residues.

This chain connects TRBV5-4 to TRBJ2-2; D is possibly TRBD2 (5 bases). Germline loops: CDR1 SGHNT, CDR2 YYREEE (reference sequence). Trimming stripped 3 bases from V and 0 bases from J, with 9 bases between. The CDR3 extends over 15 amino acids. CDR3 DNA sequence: TGTGCCAGCAGCTACTACGGGGCGAACACCGGGGAGCTGTTTTTT. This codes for CASSYYGANTGELFF.

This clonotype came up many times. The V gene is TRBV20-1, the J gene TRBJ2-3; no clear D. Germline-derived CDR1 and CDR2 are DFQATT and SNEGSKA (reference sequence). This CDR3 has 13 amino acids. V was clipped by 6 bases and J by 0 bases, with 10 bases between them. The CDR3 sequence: CSASLGSTDTQYF. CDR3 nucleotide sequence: TGCAGTGCGTCCCTGGGGAGCACAGATACGCAGTATTTT.

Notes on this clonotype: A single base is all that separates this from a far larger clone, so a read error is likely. The CDR3 region is CASSQVWGRAGYTF. CDR3 DNA sequence: TGCGCCAGCAGCCAAGTCTGGGGGAGGGCAGGCTACACCTTC. V gene TRBV4-3 combines with J gene TRBJ1-2, with a weak D call TRBD1 (5 bases). CDR3 length: 14 amino acids. Trimming removed 1 base from V and 8 bases from J, with 14 bases in between. The germline V gene has CDR1 LGHNA and CDR2 YSLEER.

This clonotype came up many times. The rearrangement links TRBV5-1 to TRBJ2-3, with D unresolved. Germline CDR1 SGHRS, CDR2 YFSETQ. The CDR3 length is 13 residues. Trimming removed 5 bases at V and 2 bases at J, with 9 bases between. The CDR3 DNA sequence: TGCGCCAGCAGTTGGCAGAACACAGATACGCAGTATTTT. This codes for CASSWQNTDTQYF.

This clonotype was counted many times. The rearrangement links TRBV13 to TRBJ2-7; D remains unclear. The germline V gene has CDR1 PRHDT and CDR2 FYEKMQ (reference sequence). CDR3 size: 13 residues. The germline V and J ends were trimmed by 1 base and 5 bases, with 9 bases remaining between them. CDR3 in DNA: TGTGCCAGCAGCTTAGTAGGGTGGGACGAGCAGTACTTC. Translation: CASSLVGWDEQYF.

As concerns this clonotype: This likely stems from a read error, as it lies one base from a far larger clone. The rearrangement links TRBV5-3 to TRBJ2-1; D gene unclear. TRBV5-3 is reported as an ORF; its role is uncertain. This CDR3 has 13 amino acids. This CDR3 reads CASSLEGTREQFF. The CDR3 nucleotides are TGTGCCAGCAGCTTGGAAGGAACCCGCGAGCAGTTCTTC.

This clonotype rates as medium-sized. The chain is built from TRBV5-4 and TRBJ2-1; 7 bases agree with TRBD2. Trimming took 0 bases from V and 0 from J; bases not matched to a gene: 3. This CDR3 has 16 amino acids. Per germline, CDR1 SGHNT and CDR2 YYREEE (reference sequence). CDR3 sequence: CASSLGTGGSYNEQFF. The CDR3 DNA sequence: TGTGCCAGCAGCTTGGGAACGGGGGGCTCCTACAATGAGCAGTTCTTC.

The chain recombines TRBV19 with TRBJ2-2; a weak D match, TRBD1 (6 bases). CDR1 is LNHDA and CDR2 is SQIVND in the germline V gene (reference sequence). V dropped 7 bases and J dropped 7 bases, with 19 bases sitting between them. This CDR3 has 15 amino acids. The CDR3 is CASKDGAGVGGELFF. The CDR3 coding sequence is TGTGCCAGTAAAGACGGTGCAGGGGTGGGCGGGGAGCTGTTTTTT.

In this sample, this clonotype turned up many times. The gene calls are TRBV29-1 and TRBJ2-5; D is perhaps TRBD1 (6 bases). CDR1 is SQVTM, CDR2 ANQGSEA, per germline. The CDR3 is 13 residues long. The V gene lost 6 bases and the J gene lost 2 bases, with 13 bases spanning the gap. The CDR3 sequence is CSVNRDTQETQYF. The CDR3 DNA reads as TGCAGCGTGAATCGGGACACTCAAGAGACCCAGTACTTC.

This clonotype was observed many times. The CDR3 DNA reads as TGTGCCAGCAGCCAGGGCTTCACCGGGGAGCTGTTTTTT. Its protein is CASSQGFTGELFF. The chain couples TRBV4-2 to TRBJ2-2, with D uncertain. V lost 3 bases to trimming and J lost 4 bases, with 6 bases between them. Germline-derived CDR1 and CDR2 are LGHNA and YNFKEQ. The CDR3 is made up of 13 amino acids.